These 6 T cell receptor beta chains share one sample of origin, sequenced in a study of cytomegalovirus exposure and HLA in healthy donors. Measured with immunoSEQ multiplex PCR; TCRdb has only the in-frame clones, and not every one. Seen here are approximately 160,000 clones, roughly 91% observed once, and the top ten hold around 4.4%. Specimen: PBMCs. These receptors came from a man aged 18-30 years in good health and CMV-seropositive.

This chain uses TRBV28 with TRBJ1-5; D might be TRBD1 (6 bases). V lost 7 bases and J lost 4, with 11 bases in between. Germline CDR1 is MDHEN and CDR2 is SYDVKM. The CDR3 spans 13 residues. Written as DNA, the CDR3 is TGTGCCAGCAAACAGGGAGGGAATCAGCCCCAGCATTTT. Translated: CASKQGGNQPQHF.

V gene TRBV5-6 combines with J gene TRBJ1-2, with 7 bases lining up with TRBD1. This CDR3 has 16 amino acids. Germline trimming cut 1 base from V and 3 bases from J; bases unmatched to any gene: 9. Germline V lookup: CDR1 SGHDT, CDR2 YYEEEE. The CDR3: CASSLNGQGVDYGYTF. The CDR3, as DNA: TGTGCCAGCAGCTTGAATGGGCAGGGGGTAGACTATGGCTACACCTTC.

The CDR3 nucleotides read TGTGCCAGTAGTGGACAGGGGGCGCTTACGGATGAGCAGTTCTTC. Its protein product is CASSGQGALTDEQFF. This sequence joins TRBV19 and TRBJ2-1; 11 positions match TRBD1. The CDR3 extends over 15 amino acids. With V trimmed by 5 bases and J by 8 bases, 8 bases remained unmatched. CDR1 LNHDA and CDR2 SQIVND come from the germline V gene (reference sequence).

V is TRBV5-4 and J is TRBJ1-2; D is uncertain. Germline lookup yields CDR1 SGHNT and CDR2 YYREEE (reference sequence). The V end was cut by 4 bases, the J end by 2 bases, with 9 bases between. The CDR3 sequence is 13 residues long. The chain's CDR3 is CASSPDTNYGYTF. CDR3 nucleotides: TGTGCCAGCAGCCCCGACACGAACTATGGCTACACCTTC.

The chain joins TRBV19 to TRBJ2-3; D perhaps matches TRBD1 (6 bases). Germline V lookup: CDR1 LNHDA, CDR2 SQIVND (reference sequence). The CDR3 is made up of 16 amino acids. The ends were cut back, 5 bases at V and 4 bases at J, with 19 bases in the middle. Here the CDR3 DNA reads TGTGCCAGTAGTCCCCGACGGTTGGGGGCAGCAGATACGCAGTATTTT. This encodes CASSPRRLGAADTQYF.

The DNA for the CDR3 is TGTGCCAGCAGTGAAGACGGGATAGCCAAAAACATTCAGTACTTC. Translated, it gives CASSEDGIAKNIQYF. The J gene is TRBJ2-4, the V gene TRBV2, with D possibly TRBD2 on 5 matching bases. Germline lookup yields CDR1 SNHLY and CDR2 FYNNEI. V was trimmed by 1 base and J by 0 bases, leaving 7 bases between them. The CDR3 is 15 residues long.